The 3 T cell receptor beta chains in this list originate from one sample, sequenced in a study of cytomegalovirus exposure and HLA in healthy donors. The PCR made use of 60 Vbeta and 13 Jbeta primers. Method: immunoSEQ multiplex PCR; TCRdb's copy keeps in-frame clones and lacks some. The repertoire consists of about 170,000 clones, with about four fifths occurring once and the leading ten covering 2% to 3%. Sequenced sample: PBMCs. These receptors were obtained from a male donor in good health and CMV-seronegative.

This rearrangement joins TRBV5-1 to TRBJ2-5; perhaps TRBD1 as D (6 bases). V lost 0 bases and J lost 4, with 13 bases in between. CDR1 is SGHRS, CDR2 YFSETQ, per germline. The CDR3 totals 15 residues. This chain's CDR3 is CASSLARGRVETQYF. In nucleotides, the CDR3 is TGCGCCAGCAGCTTGGCCAGGGGACGGGTAGAGACCCAGTACTTC.

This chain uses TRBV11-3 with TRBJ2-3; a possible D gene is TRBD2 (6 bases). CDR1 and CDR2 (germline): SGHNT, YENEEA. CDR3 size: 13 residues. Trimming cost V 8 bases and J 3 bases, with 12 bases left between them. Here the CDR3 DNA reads TGTGCCAGCGGGGACGGGGGAACAGATACGCAGTATTTT. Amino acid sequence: CASGDGGTDTQYF.

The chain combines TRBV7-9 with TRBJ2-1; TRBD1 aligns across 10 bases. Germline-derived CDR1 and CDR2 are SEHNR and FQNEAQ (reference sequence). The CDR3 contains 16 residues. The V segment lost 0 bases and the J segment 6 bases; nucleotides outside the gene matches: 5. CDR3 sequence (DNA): TGTGCCAGCAGCTTAGCGGGGACAGGGGAAGGCAATGAGCAGTTCTTC. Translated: CASSLAGTGEGNEQFF.